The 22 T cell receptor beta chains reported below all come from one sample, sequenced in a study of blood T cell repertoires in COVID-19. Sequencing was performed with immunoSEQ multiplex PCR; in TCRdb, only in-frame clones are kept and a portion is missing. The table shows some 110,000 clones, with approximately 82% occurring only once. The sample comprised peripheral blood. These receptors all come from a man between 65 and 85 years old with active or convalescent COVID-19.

CDR3 protein: CASSQVRDEQFF. The CDR3 DNA reads as TGTGCCAGCAGCCAAGTCCGAGATGAGCAGTTCTTC. This chain joins TRBV3-1 (or the pseudogene TRBV3-2) and TRBJ2-1, with D uncertain. This CDR3 has 12 amino acids. Germline assignment: CDR1 LGHDT and CDR2 YNNKEL (reference sequence). V was shortened by 1 base and J by 8 bases, with 6 bases between the two germline ends.

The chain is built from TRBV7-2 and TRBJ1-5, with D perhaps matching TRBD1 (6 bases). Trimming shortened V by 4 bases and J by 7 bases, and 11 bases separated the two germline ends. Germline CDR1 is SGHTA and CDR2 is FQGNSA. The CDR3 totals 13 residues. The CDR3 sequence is CASSSGGAQPQHF. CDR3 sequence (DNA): TGTGCCAGCAGCTCCGGGGGGGCACAGCCCCAGCATTTT.

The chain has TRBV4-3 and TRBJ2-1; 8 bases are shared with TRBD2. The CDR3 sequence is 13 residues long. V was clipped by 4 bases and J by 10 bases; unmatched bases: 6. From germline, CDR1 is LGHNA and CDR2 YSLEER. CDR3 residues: CASSPGGPGEQFF. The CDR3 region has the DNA TGCGCCAGCAGCCCGGGAGGGCCGGGAGAGCAGTTCTTC.

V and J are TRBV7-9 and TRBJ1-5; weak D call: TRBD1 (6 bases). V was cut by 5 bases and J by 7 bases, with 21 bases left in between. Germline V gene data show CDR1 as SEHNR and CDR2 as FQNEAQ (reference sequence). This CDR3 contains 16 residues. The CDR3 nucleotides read TGTGCCAGCAGCCCGGGGGGGCCGGGACAACAGCAGCCCCAGCATTTT. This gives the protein CASSPGGPGQQQPQHF.

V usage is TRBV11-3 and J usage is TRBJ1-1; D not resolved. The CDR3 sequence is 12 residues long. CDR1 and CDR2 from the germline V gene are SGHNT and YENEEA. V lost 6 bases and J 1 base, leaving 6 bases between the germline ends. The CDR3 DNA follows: TGTGCCAGCAGACGACAGAACACTGAAGCTTTCTTT. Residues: CASRRQNTEAFF.

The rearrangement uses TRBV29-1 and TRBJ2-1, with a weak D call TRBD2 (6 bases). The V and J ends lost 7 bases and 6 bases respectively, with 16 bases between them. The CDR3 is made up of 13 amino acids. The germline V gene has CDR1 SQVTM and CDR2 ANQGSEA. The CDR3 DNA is TGCAGCGCCCCGGAGGGCCCGGGCAATGAGCAGTTCTTC. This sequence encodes CSAPEGPGNEQFF.

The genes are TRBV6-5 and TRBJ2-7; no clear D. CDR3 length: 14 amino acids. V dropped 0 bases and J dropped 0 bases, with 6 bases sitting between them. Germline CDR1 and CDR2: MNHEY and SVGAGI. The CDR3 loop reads CASSYSGSSYEQYF. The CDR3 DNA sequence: TGTGCCAGCAGTTACTCGGGCAGCTCCTACGAGCAGTACTTC.

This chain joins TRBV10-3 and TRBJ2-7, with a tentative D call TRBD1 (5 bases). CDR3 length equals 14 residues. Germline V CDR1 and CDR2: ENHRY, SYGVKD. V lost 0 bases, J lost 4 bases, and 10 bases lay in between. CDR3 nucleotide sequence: TGTGCCATCAGTGAGTCTAGGACAAGATACGAGCAGTACTTC. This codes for CAISESRTRYEQYF.

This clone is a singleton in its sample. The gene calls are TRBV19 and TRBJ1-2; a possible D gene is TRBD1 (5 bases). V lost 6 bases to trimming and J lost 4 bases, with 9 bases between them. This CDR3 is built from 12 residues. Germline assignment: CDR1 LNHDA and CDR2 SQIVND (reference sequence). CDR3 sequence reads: CASSGQGYGYTF. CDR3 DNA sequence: TGTGCCAGTAGCGGGCAGGGCTATGGCTACACCTTC.

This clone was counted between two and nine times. DNA for the CDR3: TGTGCCAGCAGTTTTATGGGGCGCACTGAAGCTTTCTTT. This codes for CASSFMGRTEAFF. This rearrangement joins TRBV27 to TRBJ1-1; tentative D call: TRBD1 (5 bases). V lost 3 bases and J lost 4, with 9 bases in between. The length of the CDR3 is 13 residues. Germline values: CDR1 MNHEY, CDR2 SMNVEV (reference sequence).

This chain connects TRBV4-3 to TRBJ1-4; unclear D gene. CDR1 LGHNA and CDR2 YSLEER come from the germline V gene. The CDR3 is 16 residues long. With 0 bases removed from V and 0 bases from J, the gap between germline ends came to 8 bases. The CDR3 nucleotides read TGCGCCAGCAGCCAAGATTTCGCAGCAACTAATGAAAAACTGTTTTTT. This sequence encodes CASSQDFAATNEKLFF.

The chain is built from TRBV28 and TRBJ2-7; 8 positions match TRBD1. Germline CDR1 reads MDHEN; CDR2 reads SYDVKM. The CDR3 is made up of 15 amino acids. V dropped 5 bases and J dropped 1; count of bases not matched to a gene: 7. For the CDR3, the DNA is TGTGCCAGCAGTCCGACAGGGGATGTTTCCTACGAGCAGTACTTC. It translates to CASSPTGDVSYEQYF.

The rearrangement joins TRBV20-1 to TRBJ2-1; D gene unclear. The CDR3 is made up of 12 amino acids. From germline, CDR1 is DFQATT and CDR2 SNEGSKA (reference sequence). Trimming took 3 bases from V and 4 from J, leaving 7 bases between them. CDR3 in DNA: TGCAGTGCTAGTTCGGGTTACAATGAGCAGTTCTTC. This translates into CSASSGYNEQFF.

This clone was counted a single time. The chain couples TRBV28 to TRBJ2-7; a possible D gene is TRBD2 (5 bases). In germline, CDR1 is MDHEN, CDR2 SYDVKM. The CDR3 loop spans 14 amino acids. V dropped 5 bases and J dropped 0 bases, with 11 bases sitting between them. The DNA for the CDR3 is TGTGCCAGCAGTACCACCGGGGTCTCCTACGAGCAGTACTTC. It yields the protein CASSTTGVSYEQYF.

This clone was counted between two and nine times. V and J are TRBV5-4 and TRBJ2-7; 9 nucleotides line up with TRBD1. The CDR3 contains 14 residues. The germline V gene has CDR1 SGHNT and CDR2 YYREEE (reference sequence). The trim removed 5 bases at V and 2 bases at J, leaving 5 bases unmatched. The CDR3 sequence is CASRYDRGAYEQYF. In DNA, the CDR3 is TGTGCCAGCAGGTATGACAGGGGGGCCTACGAGCAGTACTTC. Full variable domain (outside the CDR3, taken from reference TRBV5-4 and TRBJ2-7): ETGVTQSPTHLIKTRGQQVTLRCSSQSGHNTVSWYQQALGQGPQFIFQYYREEENGRGNFPPRFSGLQFPNYSSELNVNALELDDSALYLCASRYDRGAYEQYFGPGTRLTVT.

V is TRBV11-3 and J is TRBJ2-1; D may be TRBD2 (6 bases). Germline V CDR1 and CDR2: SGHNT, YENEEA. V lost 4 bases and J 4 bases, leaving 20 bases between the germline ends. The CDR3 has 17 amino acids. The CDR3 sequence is CASSSPPGAGIYNEQFF. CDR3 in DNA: TGTGCCAGCAGCTCACCCCCAGGAGCGGGTATTTACAATGAGCAGTTCTTC.

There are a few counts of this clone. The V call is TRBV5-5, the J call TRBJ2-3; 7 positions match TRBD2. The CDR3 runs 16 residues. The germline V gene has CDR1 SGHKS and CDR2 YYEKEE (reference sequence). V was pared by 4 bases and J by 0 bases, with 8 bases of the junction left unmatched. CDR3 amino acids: CASSGRAGISTDTQYF. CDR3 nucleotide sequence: TGTGCCAGCAGCGGCCGAGCGGGAATAAGCACAGATACGCAGTATTTT.

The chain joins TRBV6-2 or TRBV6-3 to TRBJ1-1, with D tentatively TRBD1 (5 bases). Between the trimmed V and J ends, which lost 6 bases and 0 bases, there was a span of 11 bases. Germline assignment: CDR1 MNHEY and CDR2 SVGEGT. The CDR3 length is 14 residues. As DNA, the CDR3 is TGTGCCAGCAGCTTGACAGACCTGAACACTGAAGCTTTCTTT. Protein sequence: CASSLTDLNTEAFF.

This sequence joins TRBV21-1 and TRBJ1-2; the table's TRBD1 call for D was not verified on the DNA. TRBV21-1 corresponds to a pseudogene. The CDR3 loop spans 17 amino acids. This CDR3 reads CASSNPPRQGINYGYTF. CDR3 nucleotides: TGTGCCAGCAGCAACCCGCCGAGACAGGGAATTAACTATGGCTACACCTTC.

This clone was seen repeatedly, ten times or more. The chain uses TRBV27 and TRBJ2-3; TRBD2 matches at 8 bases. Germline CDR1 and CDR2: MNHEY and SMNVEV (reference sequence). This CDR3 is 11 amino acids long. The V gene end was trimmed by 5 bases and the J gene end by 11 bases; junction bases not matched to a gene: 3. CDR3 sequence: CASSRGGRQYF. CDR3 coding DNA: TGTGCCAGCAGTCGGGGGGGGAGGCAGTATTTT.

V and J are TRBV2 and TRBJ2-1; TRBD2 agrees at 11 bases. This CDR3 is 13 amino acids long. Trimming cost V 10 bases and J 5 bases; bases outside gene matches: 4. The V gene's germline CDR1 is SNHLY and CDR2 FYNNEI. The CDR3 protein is CATGTSGHNEQFF. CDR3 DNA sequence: TGTGCCACCGGGACTAGCGGACACAATGAGCAGTTCTTC.

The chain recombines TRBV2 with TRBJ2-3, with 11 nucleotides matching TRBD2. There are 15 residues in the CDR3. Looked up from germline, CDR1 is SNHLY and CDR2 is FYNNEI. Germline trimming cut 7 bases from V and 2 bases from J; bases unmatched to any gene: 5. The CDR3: CASIRLAGPTDTQYF. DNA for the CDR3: TGTGCCAGCATAAGACTAGCGGGGCCCACAGATACGCAGTATTTT. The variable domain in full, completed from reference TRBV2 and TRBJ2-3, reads EPEVTQTPSHQVTQMGQEVILRCVPISNHLYFYWYRQILGQKVEFLVSFYNNEISEKSEIFDDQFSVERPDGSNFTLKIRSTKLEDSAMYFCASIRLAGPTDTQYFGPGTRLTVL.